This T cell receptor (beta chain) stems from a study of radiation and T cells in renal cell carcinoma. Findings of the study overall: Sampling covered only about 0.97 g of each tumor. Compared with controls, irradiated tumors had more, larger dominant CDR3 motifs. Compared with controls, irradiated tumors showed greater TCR clonality.

Details on this clone: Its antigen is not known.

Method: immunoSEQ multiplex PCR; TCRdb's copy keeps in-frame clones and lacks some. The sample has nearly 20,000 clones, around two thirds seen once. The treatment here: 15 Gy SBRT to primary tumor, nephrectomy 4 weeks later. V was pared by 3 bases and J by 5 bases, with 5 bases of the junction left unmatched. Germline V lookup: CDR1 LNHDA, CDR2 SQIVND (reference sequence). The CDR3 totals 15 residues. Specimen: tumor tissue, collected from a patient whose treatment included radiotherapy and nephrectomy. V is TRBV19 and J is TRBJ2-2, with 8 bases identical to TRBD2. This TCR derives from a woman aged 70-85 years with renal cell carcinoma. As DNA, the CDR3 is TGTGCCAGTAGTATCGGAGTAGCGGGAACCGGGGAGCTGTTTTTT. It codes for CASSIGVAGTGELFF.